Here is one T cell receptor (beta chain) with its context. The sample is drawn from a study of blood T cell repertoires in COVID-19. Study summary: T cells, B-cell-depleted T cells, or PBMCs provided the cDNA or gDNA that served as material.

The table came from immunoSEQ multiplex PCR; TCRdb's copy has only in-frame clones and leaves some out. Of roughly 120,000 clones detected, over 70% appear once; the ten largest clones hold under 3%. What was sequenced was peripheral blood. The TCR sequence derives from a man between 65 and 80 years old with acute or convalescent COVID-19.

CDR3 loop: CASSFQWGTLGEKLFF. The CDR3 bases are TGTGCCAGCAGCTTTCAATGGGGGACATTGGGAGAAAAACTGTTTTTT. The V and J genes are TRBV7-9 and TRBJ1-4, with D possibly matching TRBD1 (6 bases). CDR1 is SEHNR and CDR2 is FQNEAQ in the germline V gene (reference sequence). CDR3 length: 16 residues. Trimming removed 3 bases at V and 8 bases at J, with 19 bases between.